This T cell receptor (beta chain) was captured in a study of blood T cell repertoires in COVID-19 (TCRdb year 2020). Regarding the study in general: The collaborator samples originated in the United States, Italy and Spain and spanned the acute and convalescent phases of COVID-19. The material from the prospective study consisted of cDNA or gDNA derived from T cells, B-cell-depleted T cells, or PBMCs. Subjects who had been exposed to COVID-19, were actively infected with it, or had recovered from it provided the deeply sampled blood TCRbeta repertoires that made up the dataset. The repertoires were released in a freely available public database intended as a resource for research on the immune response to SARS-CoV-2. Samples were obtained from the ongoing ImmuneRACE study (first 160 participants) and from about 1,300 subjects provided by 6 global collaborators. Sample metadata almost always included a de-identified subject ID, COVID-19 status, age in years and sex. Where HLA class I and class II types were available, the types were taken from metadata supplied by the sample provider, not from assay-based typing.

Each collaborating institution followed its own protocols to collect whole blood in K2EDTA tubes. For TCRbeta analysis, collaborators shipped samples as frozen whole blood, isolated PBMCs, or DNA extracted from either of those sample types. The research as a whole found: How much clinical and demographic metadata was included differed by source and by participant, and the metadata was provided uncurated.

Comment on this clone: Its cognate antigen has yet to be identified. It has no much larger one-base neighbor in the sample; base qualities were not kept.

The immunoSEQ Assay, a bias-controlled multiplex PCR, was used to amplify TCRbeta CDR3 regions from genomic DNA. In the paper's pipeline: Nucleated cell counts per sample were estimated from amplification of reference gene primers within the assay. Sequence reads were collapsed and filtered to measure the absolute abundance of every unique TCRbeta CDR3 rearrangement. For each sample, productive Simpson clonality was calculated by taking the square root of Simpson's diversity index across productive rearrangements. The clones in this table, taken by TCRdb from immuneACCESS, are in-frame only. Not every clone is retained; where verified, under half of the shortfall comes from an unresolved V gene, and the cause of the rest is unknown. The DNA gave D and trimming, while V, J and clone size come from that table. This sample comprises 150,000 to 200,000 clones, 70% to 85% of them detected only once. Approximately 7.3% of the sample lies in the top ten.

The V end gives up 0 bases and the J end 8 bases, leaving 11 bases in the junction not matched to a gene. Counted from cysteine to phenylalanine, this CDR3 has 16 amino acids. Here the CDR3 DNA is all that survives: 48 bases in frame from base 1. Taken from the germline V gene, the CDR1 and CDR2 loops are SGHRS and YFSETQ. The TCR comes from a human donor in a cohort sampled during active COVID-19. Recombination connected TRBV5-1 to TRBJ1-2; TRBD1 matches 9 bases in the middle. The sequenced material came from peripheral blood. The CDR3 corresponds to CASSLAATGGARGYTF. At the DNA level, the sequence is TGCGCCAGCAGCTTGGCCGCGACAGGGGGTGCTAGGGGCTACACCTTC.